These 16 T cell receptor beta chains came from one sample sequenced in a study of cytomegalovirus exposure and HLA in healthy donors. The PCR ran on 60 Vbeta and 13 Jbeta primers. Sequenced by immunoSEQ multiplex PCR; TCRdb stores in-frame clones only, minus some. This sample has about 190,000 clones; 81% occur once, and the top ten carry more than 3%. Material: PBMCs. The receptor source for this set is a man in his forties or fifties in good health and CMV-seropositive.

This clone was observed a few times. J is TRBJ1-1 and V is TRBV29-1, with D possibly TRBD1 on 6 matching bases. CDR3 length equals 12 residues. Germline-derived CDR1 and CDR2 are SQVTM and ANQGSEA. Trimming removed 5 bases from V and 5 bases from J, with 12 bases in between. This CDR3 reads CSVLPGETEAFF. CDR3 sequence (DNA): TGCAGCGTTCTCCCAGGGGAAACTGAAGCTTTCTTT.

This chain links TRBV19 with TRBJ2-5; tentatively, D is TRBD2 (5 bases). From germline, CDR1 is LNHDA and CDR2 SQIVND (reference sequence). V was pared by 1 base and J by 0 bases, with 6 bases between. The CDR3 consists of 14 residues. The CDR3 bases are TGTGCCAGTAGTATAGCGGACTACCAAGAGACCCAGTACTTC. Translation: CASSIADYQETQYF.

This clone has just one count. The J gene is TRBJ2-7, the V gene TRBV7-6, with 8 bases aligning to TRBD2. The CDR3 extends over 14 amino acids. The V gene end was trimmed by 5 bases and the J gene end by 2 bases; junction bases not matched to a gene: 5. The germline V gene encodes CDR1 SGHVS and CDR2 FNYEAQ. The CDR3 coding sequence is TGTGCCAGCAGCGTTCTAGCGGGCGCCTACGAGCAGTACTTC. This sequence encodes CASSVLAGAYEQYF.

The chain couples TRBV5-8 to TRBJ2-1; D is perhaps TRBD1 (6 bases). Trimming stripped 6 bases from V and 5 bases from J, with 12 bases between. CDR3 length: 13 residues. CDR1 is SGHTS and CDR2 is YDEGEE in the germline V gene. The CDR3, as DNA: TGTGCCAGCACCCTGACAGGAGACAATGAGCAGTTCTTC. This sequence encodes CASTLTGDNEQFF.

This clone has only a few counts. The genes are TRBV7-9 and TRBJ2-2; D may be TRBD1 (6 bases). Looked up from germline, CDR1 is SEHNR and CDR2 is FQNEAQ (reference sequence). CDR3 size: 15 residues. With 5 bases removed from V and 6 bases from J, the gap between germline ends came to 16 bases. This CDR3 is CASSPTGKGAGELFF. Here the CDR3 DNA reads TGTGCCAGCAGCCCGACAGGCAAGGGCGCCGGGGAGCTGTTTTTT.

The rearrangement links TRBV6-5 to TRBJ2-2, with a tentative D call TRBD1 (6 bases). The V end was cut by 6 bases, the J end by 2 bases, with 13 bases between. CDR1 is MNHEY, CDR2 SVGAGI, per germline. This CDR3 is 15 amino acids long. The CDR3 spells CASRKGTLNTGELFF. Written as DNA, the CDR3 is TGTGCCAGCAGGAAGGGGACACTAAACACCGGGGAGCTGTTTTTT.

This sequence joins TRBV6-6 and TRBJ2-7, with 8 bases lining up with TRBD1. The length of the CDR3 is 14 residues. Germline V gene sequence: CDR1 MNHNY, CDR2 SVGAGI (reference sequence). The junction had 8 bases not matched to a gene; V was cut back by 5 bases and J by 5 bases. CDR3 DNA: TGTGCCAGCAGTCCGGGACAGGCCGATGACGAGCAGTACTTC. Its protein is CASSPGQADDEQYF.

The V and J genes are TRBV11-2 and TRBJ2-3, with TRBD2 identical over 8 bases. The J segment lost 0 bases and the V segment lost 0 bases, leaving 8 bases of the junction unmatched. In germline, CDR1 is SGHAT, CDR2 FQNNGV. The CDR3 length is 18 residues. This CDR3 reads CASSLEFSGKRSTDTQYF. The CDR3, as DNA: TGTGCCAGCAGCTTAGAATTTAGCGGGAAAAGAAGCACAGATACGCAGTATTTT.

The chain couples TRBV7-2 to TRBJ2-2, with a tentative D call TRBD2 (6 bases). CDR1 SGHTA and CDR2 FQGNSA come from the germline V gene. This CDR3 region has 19 residues. Deletions cut 2 bases from V and 5 bases from J, with 24 bases between. CDR3 nucleotide sequence: TGTGCCAGCAGCTTAAGGAGACAAACCCCAAATCGGGGGACCGGGGAGCTGTTTTTT. It encodes CASSLRRQTPNRGTGELFF.

The rearrangement uses TRBV7-2 and TRBJ2-1; weak D call: TRBD2 (5 bases). This CDR3 has 17 residues. V was trimmed by 5 bases and J by 0 bases, leaving 17 bases between them. Germline assignment: CDR1 SGHTA and CDR2 FQGNSA. The DNA for the CDR3 is TGTGCCAGCAGCCGACTTACGAGCGACTACTCCTACAATGAGCAGTTCTTC. It encodes CASSRLTSDYSYNEQFF.

The sample holds a few counts of this clone. This CDR3 is also generated by other DNA sequences in the sample. The chain joins TRBV4-1 to TRBJ1-1; TRBD1 is a possible D gene (6 bases). V lost 5 bases and J 0 bases, leaving 16 bases between the germline ends. The length of the CDR3 is 16 residues. Germline CDR1 and CDR2: MGHRA and YSYEKL. In DNA form, the CDR3 reads TGCGCCAGCAGCTTCCGGGACACCTTCATGAACACTGAAGCTTTCTTT. Translated, it gives CASSFRDTFMNTEAFF.

V gene TRBV18 combines with J gene TRBJ1-5, with 9 nucleotides matching TRBD1. V lost 2 bases to trimming and J lost 5 bases; unmatched junction nucleotides: 4. This CDR3 contains 15 residues. Per the germline V gene, CDR1 is KGHSH and CDR2 is LQKENI. Here the CDR3 DNA reads TGTGCCAGCTCACCAGGACAGGGGACTGATCAGCCCCAGCATTTT. Its protein is CASSPGQGTDQPQHF. The whole variable domain, filled in from reference TRBV18 and TRBJ1-5, reads NAGVMQNPRHLVRRRGQEARLRCSPMKGHSHVYWYRQLPEEGLKFMVYLQKENIIDESGMPKERFSAEFPKEGPSILRIQQVVRGDSAAYFCASSPGQGTDQPQHFGDGTRLSIL.

This clone was recorded once. V and J are TRBV7-9 and TRBJ1-1, with 7 bases identical to TRBD1. The V and J ends lost 6 bases and 11 bases, in that order; junction bases with no gene match: 9. The CDR3 has 12 residues. Germline CDR1 is SEHNR and CDR2 is FQNEAQ (reference sequence). Written as DNA, the CDR3 is TGTGCCAGCAGGTCACAGGGGACGGAGGCTTTCTTT. This translates into CASRSQGTEAFF.

This chain connects TRBV28 to TRBJ1-5, with TRBD1 as a possible D gene (6 bases). Germline values: CDR1 MDHEN, CDR2 SYDVKM. V was cut by 5 bases and J by 0 bases, with 20 bases left in between. The CDR3 extends over 18 amino acids. In nucleotides, the CDR3 is TGTGCCAGCAGTACCCGACACCGAACAGGGTTTAGCAATCAGCCCCAGCATTTT. This codes for CASSTRHRTGFSNQPQHF.

This clone was picked up a small number of times. The V and J genes are TRBV6-5 and TRBJ1-5; D perhaps matches TRBD1 (6 bases). Germline assignment: CDR1 MNHEY and CDR2 SVGAGI. The V end lost 5 bases, the J end lost 13 bases, and 12 bases lay between the germline ends. There are 11 residues in the CDR3. The CDR3 is CASSPGTLQHF. The CDR3, as DNA: TGTGCCAGCAGTCCCGGGACACTTCAGCATTTT.

The chain couples TRBV5-4 to TRBJ2-1, with 11 bases lining up with TRBD2. Germline loops: CDR1 SGHNT, CDR2 YYREEE (reference sequence). The CDR3 covers 16 residues. V shed 4 bases, J shed 2 bases, and the junction held 5 bases outside the gene matches. CDR3 sequence: CASSTNSGGAYNEQFF. As DNA, the CDR3 is TGTGCCAGCAGCACCAATAGCGGGGGGGCCTACAATGAGCAGTTCTTC.